One sample yielded the 32 T cell receptor beta chains listed below, sequenced in a study of identical twins' blood T cells. TCRdb itself ran the 5' RACE reads through MiXCR, one entry per CDR3 protein. This sample yields hundreds of thousands of distinct CDR3 sequences, of which about 28% are seen a single time; about 6% belongs to the top ten. The sample consisted of PBMCs. These receptors were taken from a woman aged 18 to 55 in good health.

Note on this clonotype: A much larger clone differs by one base, so this may be a read error. The gene calls are TRBV28 and TRBJ1-2; a weak D match, TRBD1 (5 bases). Looked up from germline, CDR1 is MDHEN and CDR2 is SYDVKM. There are 10 residues in the CDR3. CDR3 in amino acids: CASKGYGYAF. CDR3 coding DNA: TGTGCCAGCAAGGGGTATGGCTACGCCTTC.

This chain joins TRBV19 and TRBJ1-6, with D hard to call. The germline V gene encodes CDR1 LNHDA and CDR2 SQIVND (reference sequence). CDR3 length: 13 residues. Between the trimmed V and J ends, which lost 6 bases and 6 bases, there was a span of 9 bases. The CDR3 reads CASSPIGNSPLHF. The CDR3 bases are TGTGCCAGTAGCCCGATAGGTAATTCACCCCTCCACTTT.

CDR3 protein: CASRSIGGEEQFF. Here the CDR3 DNA reads TGTGCCAGCAGATCTATCGGGGGAGAGGAGCAGTTCTTC. The gene calls are TRBV11-2 and TRBJ2-1, with D possibly matching TRBD2 (6 bases). The CDR3 runs to 13 residues. V lost 6 bases, J lost 10 bases, and 16 bases lay in between. Germline lookup yields CDR1 SGHAT and CDR2 FQNNGV.

The chain links TRBV9 to TRBJ1-1; D may be TRBD1 (5 bases). Germline CDR1 and CDR2: SGDLS and YYNGEE. The CDR3 is made up of 13 amino acids. With 4 bases removed from V and 12 bases from J, the gap between germline ends came to 19 bases. The CDR3, as DNA: TGTGCCAGCAGCCCGAGTGGGGGAGGTTTGACTTTCTTT. This gives the protein CASSPSGGGLTFF.

About this clonotype itself: Possible read error: a much larger clone is one base away. This chain uses TRBV29-1 with TRBJ2-1; D unclear. The CDR3 loop spans 14 amino acids. V lost 4 bases and J 0 bases, leaving 10 bases between the germline ends. Per germline, CDR1 SQVTM and CDR2 ANQGSEA. The CDR3 nucleotides read TGCAGCGTTGTAGTTTATACCTCCTACAATGAGCAGTTCTTC. Residues: CSVVVYTSYNEQFF.

A note on this clonotype: One base away lies a much larger clone, so this may be a sequencing read error. The J gene is TRBJ1-1, the V gene TRBV18; D unresolved. The germline V gene encodes CDR1 KGHSH and CDR2 LQKENI. Trimming cost V 0 bases and J 3 bases, with 11 bases left between them. CDR3 size: 15 residues. CDR3 in amino acids: CASSPPQTADTEAFF. The CDR3 DNA reads as TGTGCCAGCTCACCACCGCAGACGGCGGACACTGAAGCTTTCTTT. The full variable domain, in which reference TRBV18 and TRBJ1-1 provide the parts outside the CDR3, is NAGVMQNPRHLVRRRGQEARLRCSPMKGHSHVYWYRQLPEEGLKFMVYLQKENIIDESGMPKERFSAEFPKEGPSILRIQQVVRGDSAAYFCASSPPQTADTEAFFGQGTRLTVV.

As concerns this clonotype: One junction end does not reproduce the germline sequence, and a read error may be involved. The rearrangement links TRBV28 to TRBJ1-2; tentatively, D is TRBD1 (5 bases). Looked up from germline, CDR1 is MDHEN and CDR2 is SYDVKM. The length of the CDR3 is 12 residues. The CDR3 is CANSPTVYGYTF. The CDR3 DNA reads TGTGCCAACAGTCCGACAGTTTATGGCTACACCTTC.

This sequence joins TRBV7-2 and TRBJ2-1, with 9 bases identical to TRBD1. The V and J ends lost 2 bases and 9 bases, in that order; junction bases with no gene match: 8. The CDR3 covers 15 residues. Germline V gene lookup returns CDR1 SGHTA and CDR2 FQGNSA. The CDR3 DNA reads TGTGCCAGCAGCTTACAACAGGGGGCGCGGGGTGAGCAGTTCTTC. It codes for CASSLQQGARGEQFF.

Comments on this clonotype: A read error may produce the germline difference seen at one junction end. The V gene is TRBV29-1, the J gene TRBJ2-5, with 7 bases aligning to TRBD2. This CDR3 spans 12 amino acids. CDR1 and CDR2 (germline): SQVTM, ANQGSEA. Written as DNA, the CDR3 is TGCAGCGTTTTGGGGGGGGGAGAGACCCGGTACTTC. It encodes CSVLGGGETRYF.

The sample holds a few counts of this clonotype. V and J are TRBV4-3 and TRBJ1-2; TRBD1 matches at 7 bases. CDR3 length equals 17 residues. The V gene's germline CDR1 is LGHNA and CDR2 YSLEER. J was trimmed by 2 bases and V by 3 bases; bases with no gene match: 12. CDR3 sequence (DNA): TGCGCCAGCAGCCAGGGGAGGGGGGACAGAGAAAACTATGGCTACACCTTC. Amino acid sequence: CASSQGRGDRENYGYTF.

This clonotype was counted only a few times. This chain links TRBV27 with TRBJ1-1, with unresolved D. V shed 2 bases and J shed 5 bases, with 9 bases lying between them. This CDR3 has 13 amino acids. CDR1 MNHEY and CDR2 SMNVEV come from the germline V gene (reference sequence). The CDR3 loop reads CASSLTARTEAFF. The CDR3 bases are TGTGCCAGCAGTTTAACGGCCAGGACTGAAGCTTTCTTT.

This clonotype was counted only a few times. The chain combines TRBV25-1 with TRBJ2-7; D may be TRBD2 (6 bases). CDR1 is MGHDK and CDR2 is SYGVNS in the germline V gene. This CDR3 is 13 amino acids long. With 6 bases removed from V and 1 base from J, the gap between germline ends came to 10 bases. The CDR3 spells CASRGTESYEQYF. The CDR3 nucleotides are TGTGCCAGCAGGGGGACTGAGTCCTACGAGCAGTACTTC.

This chain uses TRBV2 with TRBJ2-1, with D unclear. Looked up from germline, CDR1 is SNHLY and CDR2 is FYNNEI. The CDR3 totals 15 residues. The V and J ends lost 5 bases and 2 bases respectively, with 13 bases between them. The CDR3 DNA sequence: TGTGCCAGCAGTTCCCCGGATAGCCCCTACAATGAGCAGTTCTTC. It translates to CASSSPDSPYNEQFF.

This clonotype was observed a few times. The chain joins TRBV5-1 to TRBJ1-2; possible D gene TRBD1, 6 bases. The germline V gene encodes CDR1 SGHRS and CDR2 YFSETQ. Trimming stripped 4 bases from V and 8 bases from J, with 18 bases between. This CDR3 has 14 amino acids. CDR3 amino acids: CASSEPQGLQGYTF. The CDR3 bases are TGCGCCAGCAGCGAACCACAGGGTTTGCAGGGCTACACCTTC.

This chain connects TRBV5-1 to TRBJ1-5; D gene ambiguous. Germline V CDR1 and CDR2: SGHRS, YFSETQ. The V end lost 3 bases, the J end lost 2 bases, and 6 bases lay between the germline ends. The CDR3 sequence is 13 residues long. The CDR3 coding sequence is TGCGCCAGCAGCTACCAGGGCAATCAGCCCCAGCATTTT. This gives the protein CASSYQGNQPQHF.

There are a few counts of this clonotype. This chain links TRBV25-1 with TRBJ2-2; D is unclear. Trimming removed 0 bases at V and 1 base at J, with 6 bases between. The CDR3 length is 15 residues. CDR1 and CDR2 (germline): MGHDK, SYGVNS. The CDR3 nucleotides are TGTGCCAGCAGTGAATATGTGAAGAACACCGGGGAGCTGTTTTTT. This encodes CASSEYVKNTGELFF.

The chain employs TRBV29-1 and TRBJ2-1; TRBD1 aligns across 7 bases. The germline V gene encodes CDR1 SQVTM and CDR2 ANQGSEA. CDR3 size: 12 residues. V shed 8 bases, J shed 6 bases, and the junction held 7 bases outside the gene matches. Here the CDR3 DNA reads TGCAGCTTTCCGGGACAGAGCAATGAGCAGTTCTTC. Its translation is CSFPGQSNEQFF.

The V and J genes are TRBV5-1 and TRBJ2-1; 7 bases are a match to TRBD2. This CDR3 region has 16 residues. The germline V gene encodes CDR1 SGHRS and CDR2 YFSETQ. J gave up 10 bases and V 2 bases, and 15 bases lay outside the gene matches. In DNA, the CDR3 is TGCGCCAGCAGCTTAAGCGGGGCAACCGCTGGGAGGGAGCAGTTCTTC. As protein: CASSLSGATAGREQFF.

In this sample, this clonotype turned up a few times. The chain couples TRBV19 to TRBJ2-7; D possibly corresponds to TRBD1 (6 bases). Germline assignment: CDR1 LNHDA and CDR2 SQIVND (reference sequence). There are 15 residues in the CDR3. The V end was cut by 1 base, the J end by 3 bases, with 13 bases between. The CDR3 loop is CASSIAPDSYYEQYF. CDR3 DNA sequence: TGTGCCAGTAGTATAGCCCCGGACAGCTACTACGAGCAGTACTTC.

In this sample, this clonotype turned up a few times. The genes are TRBV12-3 or TRBV12-4 and TRBJ2-1; 10 nucleotides agree with TRBD2. With 0 bases clipped from V and 5 bases from J, the junction kept 7 bases outside the gene matches. The CDR3 is 17 amino acids. The CDR3 DNA sequence: TGTGCCAGCAGTTTAGCACCTAGCGGGAGTCCAAACAATGAGCAGTTCTTC. Protein product: CASSLAPSGSPNNEQFF.

This clonotype was counted a few times. The J gene is TRBJ2-1, the V gene TRBV7-9; D possibly corresponds to TRBD2 (6 bases). The CDR3 covers 15 residues. With 4 bases removed from V and 0 bases from J, the gap between germline ends came to 10 bases. The germline gives CDR1 SEHNR, CDR2 FQNEAQ (reference sequence). CDR3 protein: CASSSGLLSYNEQFF. CDR3 bases: TGTGCCAGCAGCTCCGGACTACTCTCCTACAATGAGCAGTTCTTC.

This clonotype was recorded a few times. The V gene is TRBV5-1, the J gene TRBJ2-3; no firm D call. The V end lost 7 bases, the J end lost 4 bases, and 16 bases lay between the germline ends. Germline values: CDR1 SGHRS, CDR2 YFSETQ. CDR3 length: 14 amino acids. The CDR3 coding sequence is TGCGCCAGCGCGCCCGGGTCCACTCCAGATACGCAGTATTTT. Translation gives CASAPGSTPDTQYF.

The chain employs TRBV7-3 and TRBJ1-3; D remains unclear. Trimming pared 5 bases from V and 2 bases from J, leaving 7 bases between. Germline values: CDR1 SGHTA, CDR2 FQGTGA. CDR3 length: 13 residues. The CDR3 protein is CASSQNPGNTIYF. For the CDR3, the DNA is TGTGCCAGCAGCCAGAATCCTGGAAACACCATATATTTT.

A few counts support this clonotype. This chain links TRBV3-1 with TRBJ2-1; perhaps TRBD1 as D (5 bases). Trimming removed 0 bases from V and 0 bases from J, with 15 bases in between. Germline V gives CDR1 LGHDT, CDR2 YNNKEL (reference sequence). The CDR3 spans 18 residues. The CDR3 spells CASSQDPTASYSYNEQFF. The CDR3 nucleotides read TGTGCCAGCAGCCAAGATCCGACAGCATCATACTCCTACAATGAGCAGTTCTTC.

V gene TRBV6-6 combines with J gene TRBJ1-3; D might be TRBD1 (6 bases). V lost 6 bases and J lost 4, with 16 bases in between. Germline lookup yields CDR1 MNHNY and CDR2 SVGAGI (reference sequence). This CDR3 has 15 amino acids. This CDR3 reads CASSRLGASGNTIYF. CDR3 DNA: TGTGCCAGCAGCCGACTGGGGGCATCGGGAAACACCATATATTTT.

This chain connects TRBV2 to TRBJ1-1; D unclear. This CDR3 comprises 15 residues. Per the germline V gene, CDR1 is SNHLY and CDR2 is FYNNEI. Deletions cut 6 bases from V and 0 bases from J, with 14 bases between. Here the CDR3 reads CASRTRRIMNTEAFF. As DNA, the CDR3 is TGTGCCAGCAGAACCAGACGAATAATGAACACTGAAGCTTTCTTT.

This clonotype has a handful of counts. The chain is built from TRBV20-1 and TRBJ1-1, with 7 positions matching TRBD1. The CDR3 sequence is 16 residues long. V gave up 6 bases and J gave up 4 bases; unmatched junction bases: 17. The V gene's germline CDR1 is DFQATT and CDR2 SNEGSKA (reference sequence). Here the CDR3 reads CSAAEGAEGLGTEAFF. The CDR3, as DNA: TGCAGTGCCGCCGAGGGGGCGGAGGGTCTGGGCACTGAAGCTTTCTTT.

This chain connects TRBV7-9 to TRBJ2-1; perhaps TRBD2 as D (6 bases). CDR1 SEHNR and CDR2 FQNEAQ come from the germline V gene (reference sequence). The length of the CDR3 is 16 residues. V was shortened by 5 bases and J by 0 bases, with 14 bases between the two germline ends. The CDR3 loop reads CASSALSGRSYNEQFF. The CDR3 bases are TGTGCCAGCAGCGCCCTTAGCGGACGCTCCTACAATGAGCAGTTCTTC.

V gene TRBV28 combines with J gene TRBJ2-2; D possibly corresponds to TRBD1 (5 bases). Germline values: CDR1 MDHEN, CDR2 SYDVKM. The CDR3 loop spans 12 amino acids. Trimming removed 10 bases from V and 1 base from J, with 7 bases in between. CDR3 nucleotide sequence: TGTGCCATCCAGGGGAACACCGGGGAGCTGTTTTTT. Translating it yields CAIQGNTGELFF.

J is TRBJ2-1 and V is TRBV5-1; TRBD1 matches at 9 bases. In germline, CDR1 is SGHRS, CDR2 YFSETQ. The CDR3 runs 14 residues. The V segment lost 6 bases and the J segment 5 bases; nucleotides outside the gene matches: 6. CDR3 region: CASTRDRDHNEQFF. In DNA form, the CDR3 reads TGCGCCAGCACCCGGGACAGGGACCACAATGAGCAGTTCTTC.

This sequence joins TRBV5-1 and TRBJ2-2; D remains ambiguous. Germline-derived CDR1 and CDR2 are SGHRS and YFSETQ. V shed 0 bases and J shed 6 bases, with 9 bases lying between them. The CDR3 has 14 amino acids. The CDR3 is CASSLGAESGELFF. CDR3 sequence (DNA): TGCGCCAGCAGCTTGGGCGCCGAATCCGGGGAGCTGTTTTTT.

This chain links TRBV14 with TRBJ2-5; D is ambiguous. The V and J ends lost 4 bases and 6 bases respectively, with 9 bases between them. The CDR3 totals 12 residues. The V gene's germline CDR1 is SGHDN and CDR2 FVKESK. CDR3: CASSREAKTQYF. In nucleotides, the CDR3 is TGTGCCAGCAGCCGAGAGGCGAAGACCCAGTACTTC.